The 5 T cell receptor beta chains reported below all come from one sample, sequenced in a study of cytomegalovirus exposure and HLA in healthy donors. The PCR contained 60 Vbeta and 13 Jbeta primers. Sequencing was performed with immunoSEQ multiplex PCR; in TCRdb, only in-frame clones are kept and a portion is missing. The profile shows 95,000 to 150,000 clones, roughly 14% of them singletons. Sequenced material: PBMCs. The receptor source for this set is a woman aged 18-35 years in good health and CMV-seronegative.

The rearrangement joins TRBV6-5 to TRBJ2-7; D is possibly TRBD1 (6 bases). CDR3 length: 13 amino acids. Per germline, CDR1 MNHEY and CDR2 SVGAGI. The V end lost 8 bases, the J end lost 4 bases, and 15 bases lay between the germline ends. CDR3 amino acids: CASSRAGDYEQYF. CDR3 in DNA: TGTGCCAGCTCCCGGGCAGGGGATTACGAGCAGTACTTC.

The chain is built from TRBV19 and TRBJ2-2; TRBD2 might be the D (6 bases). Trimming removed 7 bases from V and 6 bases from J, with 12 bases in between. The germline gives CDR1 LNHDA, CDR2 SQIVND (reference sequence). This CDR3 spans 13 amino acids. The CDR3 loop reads CASTSTGAGELFF. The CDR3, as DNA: TGTGCCAGTACCAGCACGGGGGCCGGGGAGCTGTTTTTT. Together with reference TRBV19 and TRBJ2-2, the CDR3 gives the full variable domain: DGGITQSPKYLFRKEGQNVTLSCEQNLNHDAMYWYRQDPGQGLRLIYYSQIVNDFQKGDIAEGYSVSREKKESFPLTVTSAQKNPTAFYLCASTSTGAGELFFGEGSRLTVL.

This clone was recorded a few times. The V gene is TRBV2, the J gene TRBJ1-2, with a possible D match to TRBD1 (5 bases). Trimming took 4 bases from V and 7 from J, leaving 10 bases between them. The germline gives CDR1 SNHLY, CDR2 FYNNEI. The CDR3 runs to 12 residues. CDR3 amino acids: CASSVGGAGYTF. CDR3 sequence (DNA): TGTGCCAGCAGTGTTGGAGGGGCTGGCTACACCTTC.

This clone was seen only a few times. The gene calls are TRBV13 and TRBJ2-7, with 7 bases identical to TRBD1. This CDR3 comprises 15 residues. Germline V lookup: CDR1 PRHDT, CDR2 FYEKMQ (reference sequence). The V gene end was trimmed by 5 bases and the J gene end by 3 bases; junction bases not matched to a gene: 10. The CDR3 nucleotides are TGTGCCAGCAGCCCCGGACAGGCTTCGCGCTACGAGCAGTACTTC. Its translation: CASSPGQASRYEQYF.

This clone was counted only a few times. In DNA, the CDR3 is TGTGCCTGGAGGTCCGGACAGGGCTACGAGCAGTACTTC. Residues: CAWRSGQGYEQYF. The chain recombines TRBV30 with TRBJ2-7; 8 bases match TRBD1. The length of the CDR3 is 13 residues. Germline CDR1 GTSNPN, CDR2 SVGIG (reference sequence). V lost 3 bases to trimming and J lost 3 bases; unmatched junction nucleotides: 4.